This T cell receptor (beta chain) was profiled in a study of vaccination and CD4 T cells after COVID-19. Study findings and constraints: Median SARS-CoV-2-reactive clonotype numbers went up from around 21 to 38, but not significantly.

Points on this clonotype: Its antigen is not identified.

V was pared by 5 bases and J by 2 bases, with 13 bases between. From germline, CDR1 is SGHTA and CDR2 FQGNSA. The CDR3 is made up of 14 amino acids. TCRdb re-analysed the PCR reads in MiXCR, keeping a single row per CDR3 protein. The repertoire holds 30,000 to 40,000 distinct CDR3 sequences, with about 35% as singletons. This sample's time point: late sampling 161 to 241 days after vaccination in three convalescent patients. Every positive PCR date fell between March and December 2020, earlier than the US Alpha, Beta and Delta variants. This rearrangement joins TRBV7-2 to TRBJ2-7; D gene ambiguous. This TCR was sampled from a human donor who had recovered from COVID-19. The input for sequencing was CD4+ T cells from blood, taken about 7 months after SARS-CoV-2 vaccination. The CDR3 region is CASSPAGGPYEQYF. The CDR3 DNA reads TGTGCCAGCAGCCCCGCCGGTGGTCCCTACGAGCAGTACTTC. The full variable domain, in which reference TRBV7-2 and TRBJ2-7 provide the parts outside the CDR3, is GAGVSQSPSNKVTEKGKDVELRCDPISGHTALYWYRQSLGQGLEFLIYFQGNSAPDKSGLPSDRFSAERTGGSVSTLTIQRTQQEDSAVYLCASSPAGGPYEQYFGPGTRLTVT.